This is a list of T cell receptor beta chains from one sample in a study of T cells after posttransplantation cyclophosphamide. Using immunoSEQ multiplex PCR, the repertoire was profiled, and TCRdb retains in-frame clones only, with some absent. Here the sample spans under 40,000 clones, about 91% being singletons. The sequencing input was naive CD4+ T cells sorted from blood. These receptors were obtained from a man aged 30 to 39 in good health and a related stem cell transplant donor. The CDR3 runs from the conserved cysteine through the conserved F or W. Each record gives: J gene, CDR3 length, D gene, clone size, V gene, CDR3 DNA, CDR3 protein. D genes are given only for firm matches. Some rows mark clone size as missing; the rest say once, few, many or name a class of expanded clone.

J gene: TRBJ2-7
CDR3 length: 12
D gene: NA
clone size: few
V gene: TRBV29-1
CDR3 DNA: TGCAGCGTTGAAGCGGGGGTAGGCGAGCAGTACTTC
CDR3 protein: CSVEAGVGEQYF

J gene: TRBJ2-7
CDR3 length: 13
D gene: TRBD1
clone size: NA
V gene: TRBV28
CDR3 DNA: TGTGCCTCCATGGGACAGGGGAGACACGAGCAGTACTTC
CDR3 protein: CASMGQGRHEQYF

J gene: TRBJ1-6
CDR3 length: 14
D gene: NA
clone size: NA
V gene: TRBV21-1
CDR3 DNA: TGTGCCAGCCGGGGACAGTTTAGTAATTCACCCCTCCACTTT
CDR3 protein: CASRGQFSNSPLHF

J gene: TRBJ2-3
CDR3 length: 13
D gene: NA
clone size: NA
V gene: TRBV5-4
CDR3 DNA: TGTGCCAGCAGCTCGACTAGCACAGATACGCAGTATTTT
CDR3 protein: CASSSTSTDTQYF

J gene: TRBJ2-3
CDR3 length: 18
D gene: TRBD2
clone size: once
V gene: TRBV5-1
CDR3 DNA: TGCGCCAGCAGCTTCGGACTAGCGGGGGGGGCAAGTTCAGATACGCAGTATTTT
CDR3 protein: CASSFGLAGGASSDTQYF

J gene: TRBJ1-1
CDR3 length: 12
D gene: NA
clone size: NA
V gene: TRBV18
CDR3 DNA: TGTGCCAGCTCCCGAGCCATGGCTGAAGCTTTCTTT
CDR3 protein: CASSRAMAEAFF

J gene: TRBJ1-4
CDR3 length: 16
D gene: NA
clone size: few
V gene: TRBV5-6
CDR3 DNA: TGTGCCAGCAGCTTGGCCGACAGCGCAACTAATGAAAAACTGTTTTTT
CDR3 protein: CASSLADSATNEKLFF

J gene: TRBJ2-3
CDR3 length: 16
D gene: TRBD2
clone size: NA
V gene: TRBV5-1
CDR3 DNA: TGCGCCAGCAGCTTAACCTTGACTAGCGGGGCAGATACGCAGTATTTT
CDR3 protein: CASSLTLTSGADTQYF

J gene: TRBJ2-5
CDR3 length: 12
D gene: NA
clone size: NA
V gene: TRBV2
CDR3 DNA: TGTGCCAGCAGAACAGATCAAGAGACCCAGTACTTC
CDR3 protein: CASRTDQETQYF

J gene: TRBJ2-2
CDR3 length: 19
D gene: TRBD2
clone size: NA
V gene: TRBV5-1
CDR3 DNA: TGCGCCAGCACCCGAATGAATAGCGGGGGCTATGCGAACACCGGGGAGCTGTTTTTT
CDR3 protein: CASTRMNSGGYANTGELFF

J gene: TRBJ2-3
CDR3 length: 17
D gene: TRBD2
clone size: once
V gene: TRBV7-2
CDR3 DNA: TGTGCCAGCAGCGAACCCCTCCTAGCGGGGGGCAGAGATACGCAGTATTTT
CDR3 protein: CASSEPLLAGGRDTQYF

J gene: TRBJ1-4
CDR3 length: 12
D gene: NA
clone size: few
V gene: TRBV6-6
CDR3 DNA: TGTGCCATCTTGGGGCCTAATGAAAAACTGTTTTTT
CDR3 protein: CAILGPNEKLFF

J gene: TRBJ2-7
CDR3 length: 16
D gene: NA
clone size: NA
V gene: TRBV29-1
CDR3 DNA: TGCAGCGTCCTCTCTCCGGCCCCACAGGGTTCCTACGAGCAGTACTTC
CDR3 protein: CSVLSPAPQGSYEQYF

J gene: TRBJ2-5
CDR3 length: 18
D gene: TRBD2
clone size: NA
V gene: TRBV9
CDR3 DNA: TGTGCCAGCAGCCATGGGGAGGGTAGCGGGGGCCCCCAAGAGACCCAGTACTTC
CDR3 protein: CASSHGEGSGGPQETQYF

J gene: TRBJ2-7
CDR3 length: 12
D gene: NA
clone size: NA
V gene: TRBV18
CDR3 DNA: TGTGCCAGCTCACCACCGGGGGCGGGGCAGTACTTC
CDR3 protein: CASSPPGAGQYF

J gene: TRBJ1-2
CDR3 length: 16
D gene: TRBD1
clone size: NA
V gene: TRBV18
CDR3 DNA: TGTGCCAGCTCACCAATCGGAGGGGGCGAGCTCTATGGCTACACCTTC
CDR3 protein: CASSPIGGGELYGYTF

J gene: TRBJ2-7
CDR3 length: 14
D gene: TRBD1
clone size: NA
V gene: TRBV7-9
CDR3 DNA: TGTGCCAGCAGCTCGACAGGGGGAAACTACGAGCAGTACTTC
CDR3 protein: CASSSTGGNYEQYF

J gene: TRBJ1-3
CDR3 length: 15
D gene: TRBD1
clone size: NA
V gene: TRBV6-1
CDR3 DNA: TGTGCCAGCAGTCCGAGGACAGGGTCTGGAAACACCATATATTTT
CDR3 protein: CASSPRTGSGNTIYF

J gene: TRBJ2-1
CDR3 length: 17
D gene: NA
clone size: NA
V gene: TRBV21-1
CDR3 DNA: TGTGCCAGCAGCAAAGGTAAAGAGGGGACAGGTAACAATGAGCAGTTCTTC
CDR3 protein: CASSKGKEGTGNNEQFF

J gene: TRBJ1-6
CDR3 length: 15
D gene: TRBD1
clone size: once
V gene: TRBV5-1
CDR3 DNA: TGCGCCAGCAGCGGGGGGACAGGGGACGATTCACCCCTCCACTTT
CDR3 protein: CASSGGTGDDSPLHF

J gene: TRBJ2-7
CDR3 length: 13
D gene: TRBD1
clone size: NA
V gene: TRBV5-1
CDR3 DNA: TGCGCCAGCAGGGGGACAGGGACCTACGAGCAGTACTTC
CDR3 protein: CASRGTGTYEQYF

J gene: TRBJ2-7
CDR3 length: 14
D gene: NA
clone size: NA
V gene: TRBV5-1
CDR3 DNA: TGCGCCAGCAGCTTGGAGGGGGTTGCGAACGAGCAGTACTTC
CDR3 protein: CASSLEGVANEQYF

J gene: TRBJ2-3
CDR3 length: 15
D gene: TRBD2
clone size: NA
V gene: TRBV6-4
CDR3 DNA: TGTGCCAGCAGTGTGGAGACTAGCGGCACAGATACGCAGTATTTT
CDR3 protein: CASSVETSGTDTQYF

J gene: TRBJ2-2
CDR3 length: 13
D gene: NA
clone size: once
V gene: TRBV7-9
CDR3 DNA: TGTGCCAGCAGCTTTGACATCGACGGGGAGCTGTTTTTT
CDR3 protein: CASSFDIDGELFF

J gene: TRBJ2-3
CDR3 length: 20
D gene: NA
clone size: NA
V gene: TRBV2
CDR3 DNA: TGTGCCAGCAGTGAACCGAACCCACCGGTTGGGGAGGTTGGAACAGATACGCAGTATTTT
CDR3 protein: CASSEPNPPVGEVGTDTQYF

J gene: TRBJ1-2
CDR3 length: 13
D gene: NA
clone size: NA
V gene: TRBV28
CDR3 DNA: TGTGCCAGCAGCTTAAAACGGGTCAATGGCTACACCTTC
CDR3 protein: CASSLKRVNGYTF

J gene: TRBJ1-5
CDR3 length: 14
D gene: TRBD1
clone size: few
V gene: TRBV6-6
CDR3 DNA: TGTGCCAGCACCTCCGGGACAGGTAATCAGCCCCAGCATTTT
CDR3 protein: CASTSGTGNQPQHF

J gene: TRBJ2-7
CDR3 length: 14
D gene: NA
clone size: NA
V gene: TRBV7-9
CDR3 DNA: TGTGCCAGCAGCTTATCGGTCCCTTCCTACGAGCAGTACTTC
CDR3 protein: CASSLSVPSYEQYF

J gene: TRBJ2-7
CDR3 length: 15
D gene: NA
clone size: NA
V gene: TRBV15
CDR3 DNA: TGTGCCACCAGCAGAGCACAGGGAAAGTCCTACGAGCAGTACTTC
CDR3 protein: CATSRAQGKSYEQYF

J gene: TRBJ1-2
CDR3 length: 14
D gene: NA
clone size: NA
V gene: TRBV19
CDR3 DNA: TGTGCCAGTAGTCTGCCCAGCGAGAACTATGGCTACACCTTC
CDR3 protein: CASSLPSENYGYTF

J gene: TRBJ2-1
CDR3 length: 15
D gene: TRBD1
clone size: NA
V gene: TRBV19
CDR3 DNA: TGTGCCAGTACCCTGGACAGGGATTCCTACAATGAGCAGTTCTTC
CDR3 protein: CASTLDRDSYNEQFF

J gene: TRBJ1-5
CDR3 length: 17
D gene: TRBD1
clone size: NA
V gene: TRBV6-1
CDR3 DNA: TGTGCCAGCAGTGAAGCGCCGGGCAGGGGGAGTAATCAGCCCCAGCATTTT
CDR3 protein: CASSEAPGRGSNQPQHF

J gene: TRBJ2-1
CDR3 length: 17
D gene: TRBD2
clone size: NA
V gene: TRBV7-2
CDR3 DNA: TGTGCCAGCAGCCCCCTCGGGGCTAGCGGGGGGGCCCGTGAGCAGTTCTTC
CDR3 protein: CASSPLGASGGAREQFF

J gene: TRBJ1-5
CDR3 length: 11
D gene: NA
clone size: NA
V gene: TRBV25-1
CDR3 DNA: TGTGCCAGCAGGAGGGATCAGCCCCAGCATTTT
CDR3 protein: CASRRDQPQHF

J gene: TRBJ2-7
CDR3 length: 15
D gene: NA
clone size: NA
V gene: TRBV4-3
CDR3 DNA: TGCGCCAGCAGCCGTGACTTTTTCAGCTCCTACGAGCAGTACTTC
CDR3 protein: CASSRDFFSSYEQYF

J gene: TRBJ2-3
CDR3 length: 14
D gene: NA
clone size: NA
V gene: TRBV19
CDR3 DNA: TGTGCCAGTAGTATAGGCCGCAGGGGCGATACGCAGTATTTT
CDR3 protein: CASSIGRRGDTQYF

J gene: TRBJ2-7
CDR3 length: 16
D gene: TRBD2
clone size: NA
V gene: TRBV19
CDR3 DNA: TGTGCCAGTAGTACTTACGGGGGGATTAGCTCCTACGAGCAGTACTTC
CDR3 protein: CASSTYGGISSYEQYF

J gene: TRBJ2-4
CDR3 length: 14
D gene: TRBD1
clone size: NA
V gene: TRBV27
CDR3 DNA: TGTGCCAGCAGTTTACAGGGGGCTTTAGACATTCAGTACTTC
CDR3 protein: CASSLQGALDIQYF

J gene: TRBJ2-6
CDR3 length: 15
D gene: NA
clone size: NA
V gene: TRBV11-1
CDR3 DNA: TGTGCCAGCAGCCACAGGAACTCTGGGGCCAACGTCCTGACTTTC
CDR3 protein: CASSHRNSGANVLTF

J gene: TRBJ2-7
CDR3 length: 14
D gene: NA
clone size: NA
V gene: TRBV5-1
CDR3 DNA: TGCGCCAGCAGCTTGGATGCAGGGTCCTACGAGCAGTACTTC
CDR3 protein: CASSLDAGSYEQYF

J gene: TRBJ1-2
CDR3 length: 15
D gene: NA
clone size: NA
V gene: TRBV5-5
CDR3 DNA: TGTGCCAGCAGCTTGGTGGCAGGCAGCAACTATGGCTACACCTTC
CDR3 protein: CASSLVAGSNYGYTF

J gene: TRBJ1-4
CDR3 length: 15
D gene: NA
clone size: NA
V gene: TRBV9
CDR3 DNA: TGTGCCAGCAGCGTAGCTACGGGGTTTGATGAAAAACTGTTTTTT
CDR3 protein: CASSVATGFDEKLFF

J gene: TRBJ2-7
CDR3 length: 15
D gene: NA
clone size: NA
V gene: TRBV7-2
CDR3 DNA: TGTGCCAGCAGCTTAGTCGGTACCTCCTCCTACGAGCAGTACTTC
CDR3 protein: CASSLVGTSSYEQYF

J gene: TRBJ1-2
CDR3 length: 16
D gene: TRBD1
clone size: NA
V gene: TRBV7-2
CDR3 DNA: TGTGCCAGCAGCAGAGAAGCACAGGGGGCTGTAAGTGGCTACACCTTC
CDR3 protein: CASSREAQGAVSGYTF

J gene: TRBJ2-7
CDR3 length: 12
D gene: NA
clone size: NA
V gene: TRBV25-1
CDR3 DNA: TGTGCCAGCAGTGCCTGGGGCGACGAGCAGTACTTC
CDR3 protein: CASSAWGDEQYF

J gene: TRBJ2-7
CDR3 length: 15
D gene: NA
clone size: once
V gene: TRBV5-4
CDR3 DNA: TGTGCCAGCAGCTTAATCGGACTAACAGGCTACGAGCAGTACTTC
CDR3 protein: CASSLIGLTGYEQYF

J gene: TRBJ1-1
CDR3 length: 15
D gene: TRBD1
clone size: NA
V gene: TRBV5-1
CDR3 DNA: TGCGCCAGCAGCTTGGGTGACAGGGGTCGCGCTCGCGCTTTCTTT
CDR3 protein: CASSLGDRGRARAFF

J gene: TRBJ2-3
CDR3 length: 11
D gene: NA
clone size: NA
V gene: TRBV7-9
CDR3 DNA: TGTGCCAGCAGTTTTCTGGATACGCAGTATTTT
CDR3 protein: CASSFLDTQYF